The rows below give T cell receptor beta chains drawn from one sample of a study of T cells in Graves' hyperthyroidism and ophthalmopathy. MiXCR, applied by TCRdb to the multiplex PCR reads, yields one record per CDR3 protein. The sample consists of 270,000 or so distinct CDR3 sequences, 12% to 15% of them appearing once. Sequencing was performed on blood. The receptor set was obtained from a woman between 45 and 65 years old with Graves' hyperthyroidism that later progressed to Graves' ophthalmopathy. CDR3s include the opening cysteine and the closing phenylalanine or tryptophan. A D gene is named only where the DNA matches it firmly. Expanded clones are given a class, and other clones once, few, many or no size at all.

J gene,V gene,D gene,clone size,CDR3 DNA,CDR3 protein
TRBJ2-6,TRBV7-3,NA,few,TGTGCCAGCAGCGCCGGACAGTTCTCTGGGGCCAACGTCCTGACTTTC,CASSAGQFSGANVLTF
TRBJ2-1,TRBV24-1,TRBD2,once,TGTGCCACCAGTGATTTAAGAGCGGGAGGTTCCCACAATGAGCAGTTCTTC,CATSDLRAGGSHNEQFF
TRBJ1-6,TRBV12-3/TRBV12-4,TRBD1,many,TGTGCCAGCAGTTGGGCAGGGGGCTCTTCACCCCTCCACTTT,CASSWAGGSSPLHF
TRBJ1-1,TRBV30,NA,many,TGTGCCTGGAGTATGGACAGGAACACTGAAGCTTTCTTT,CAWSMDRNTEAFF
TRBJ2-1,TRBV11-2,TRBD2,many,TGTGCCAGCAGCTCTCGTTTCAAGCGGGAGGGGGACAATGAGCAGTTCTTC,CASSSRFKREGDNEQFF
TRBJ2-1,TRBV24-1,TRBD1,many,TGTGCCACCAGTGAGCTGACAGGGGACAATGAGCAGTTCTTC,CATSELTGDNEQFF
TRBJ1-3,TRBV28,NA,few,TGTGCCAGCAGCCTCGCGGGATCTTTAACTAGAAACACCATATATTTT,CASSLAGSLTRNTIYF
TRBJ2-3,TRBV7-9,NA,many,TGTGCCAACGAACCGGGGACAGATACGCAGTATTTT,CANEPGTDTQYF
TRBJ2-7,TRBV7-3,NA,many,TGTGCCAGCAGCTTGACCGTATGGGGCGAGCAGTACTTC,CASSLTVWGEQYF
TRBJ2-3,TRBV5-5,NA,many,TGTGCCAGCAGCTTGCAGGACATCACAGATACGCAGTATTTT,CASSLQDITDTQYF
TRBJ1-1,TRBV14,NA,many,TGTGCCAGCAGCCAAGAAGGTCCGGCAGGGTATACTGAAGCTTTCTTT,CASSQEGPAGYTEAFF
TRBJ2-2,TRBV4-2,TRBD2,NA,TGTGCCAGCAGCCAAGTTACTGGCGGGGGGGCAGGGACCGGGGAGCTGTTTTTT,CASSQVTGGGAGTGELFF
TRBJ2-7,TRBV4-1,NA,once,TGCGCCAGCAGCCAAGTAATTCGGTTGACAGATAAGGACGAGCAGTACTTC,CASSQVIRLTDKDEQYF
TRBJ2-7,TRBV20-1,NA,many,TGCAGTGCTCTAGCCTACGAGCAGTACTTC,CSALAYEQYF
TRBJ2-7,TRBV30,NA,NA,TGTGCCTGGAGTCTTGACAACTACGAGCAGTACTTC,CAWSLDNYEQYF
TRBJ2-1,TRBV14,NA,many,TGTGCCAGCCATCCCCCGGGGCGGGTAAATGAGCAGTTCTTC,CASHPPGRVNEQFF
TRBJ2-6,TRBV5-5,NA,many,TGTGCCAGCAGCTTTAGTAAGGACTTTGGGGCCAACGTCCTGACTTTC,CASSFSKDFGANVLTF
TRBJ2-1,TRBV28,NA,many,TGTGCCAGCAGTTTAATCCAGGGGGGGTCGTTCTTC,CASSLIQGGSFF
TRBJ2-5,TRBV20-1,TRBD2,NA,TGCAGTGCTCTTGCGGGAGGGCCGGGGGAGACCCAGTACTTC,CSALAGGPGETQYF
TRBJ2-5,TRBV30,TRBD2,NA,TGTGCCTGGAGTTCTAGCGGGCAGACCCAGTACTTC,CAWSSSGQTQYF
TRBJ2-1,TRBV2,TRBD2,many,TGTGCCAGCAGTGAGGGACTAGCGGGAGGGAATGAGCAGTTCTTC,CASSEGLAGGNEQFF
TRBJ2-2,TRBV7-9,NA,many,TGTGCCAGCAGCAAACTGACCGGGAACACCGGGGAGCTGTTTTTT,CASSKLTGNTGELFF
TRBJ1-1,TRBV10-3,TRBD1,NA,TGTGCCATCAGTGGGGGGACAGGCATGGATACTGAAGCTTTCTTT,CAISGGTGMDTEAFF
TRBJ1-2,TRBV28,TRBD1,many,TGTGCCAGCAGGACCACAGGGGTGGCGAACTATGGCTACACCTTC,CASRTTGVANYGYTF
TRBJ2-5,TRBV5-1,NA,many,TGCGCCAGCAGCTTGGGACAGCCGAAAGAGACCCAGTACTTC,CASSLGQPKETQYF
TRBJ2-5,TRBV18,TRBD1,many,TGTGCCAGCTCACTACAGACAGGGGAAGAGACCCAGTACTTC,CASSLQTGEETQYF
TRBJ2-3,TRBV20-1,NA,many,TGCAGTGCTTCCCTCCCCGGGGCGCCCAGTACGCAGTATTTT,CSASLPGAPSTQYF
TRBJ2-5,TRBV28,TRBD1,many,TGTGCCACATGGACAGGGGTAGGGACCCAGTACTTC,CATWTGVGTQYF
TRBJ1-1,TRBV5-1,NA,many,TGCGCCAGCAGCCCGGGACGAACGAACACTGAAGCTTTCTTT,CASSPGRTNTEAFF
TRBJ1-1,TRBV20-1,NA,many,TGCAGTGCTAGCGAATCTGCGGGAGCTTTCTTT,CSASESAGAFF
TRBJ1-5,TRBV2,TRBD1,many,TGTGCCAGCAGTAGACAGGGTAGAGAGCCCCAGCATTTT,CASSRQGREPQHF
TRBJ2-1,TRBV20-1,TRBD1,NA,TGCAGTGCTAGAGCCCTGCCGGGACAGAAGTTCTTC,CSARALPGQKFF
TRBJ1-2,TRBV15,NA,few,TGTGCCACCAGCGAGGGCGATTATGGCTACACCTTC,CATSEGDYGYTF
TRBJ2-1,TRBV9,NA,NA,TGTGCCAGCAGTCCTCGACTAGTAGGGATTAATGAGCAGTTCTTC,CASSPRLVGINEQFF
TRBJ2-1,TRBV3-1,NA,many,TGTGCCAGCAGCCAAGACATTGTTAAGGGGAATGAGCAGTTCTTC,CASSQDIVKGNEQFF
TRBJ1-3,TRBV28,NA,few,TGTGCCAGCAGTTTTTGGACGACAGTTGGAAACACCATATATTTT,CASSFWTTVGNTIYF
TRBJ1-2,TRBV3-1,NA,many,TGTGCCAGCAGCCAAAGTGGGGAAAACTATGGCTACACCTTC,CASSQSGENYGYTF
TRBJ1-1,TRBV20-1,NA,many,TGCAGTGCTACTCCGAACAGGAGACCCAACACTGAAGCTTTCTTT,CSATPNRRPNTEAFF
TRBJ2-1,TRBV20-1,NA,many,TGCAGTGCTAGAGATCTGGGGCAGGATGAGCAGTTCTTC,CSARDLGQDEQFF
TRBJ2-1,TRBV7-8,NA,many,TGTGCCAGCACCGTCCGAGCTGGCTCCTACAATGAGCAGTTCTTC,CASTVRAGSYNEQFF
TRBJ1-3,TRBV5-1,NA,many,TGCGCCAGCAGCCCCGGGTCAGGGTCCGGAAACACCATATATTTT,CASSPGSGSGNTIYF